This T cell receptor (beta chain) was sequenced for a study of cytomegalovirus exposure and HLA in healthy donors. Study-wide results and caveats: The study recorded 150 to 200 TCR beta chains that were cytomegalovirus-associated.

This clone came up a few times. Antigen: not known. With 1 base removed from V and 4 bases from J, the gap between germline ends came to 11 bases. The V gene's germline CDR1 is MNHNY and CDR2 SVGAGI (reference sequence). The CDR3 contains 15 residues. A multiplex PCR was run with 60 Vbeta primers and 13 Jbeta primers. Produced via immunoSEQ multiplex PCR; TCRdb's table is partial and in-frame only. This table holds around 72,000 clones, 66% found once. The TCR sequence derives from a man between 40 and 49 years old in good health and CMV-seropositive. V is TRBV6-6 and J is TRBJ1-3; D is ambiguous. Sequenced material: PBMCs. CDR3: CASSYYLEYGNTIYF. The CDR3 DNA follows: TGTGCCAGCAGTTACTACCTAGAATACGGAAACACCATATATTTT.